The rows below give T cell receptor beta chains drawn from one sample of a study of blood T cell repertoires in COVID-19. The repertoire was sequenced with immunoSEQ multiplex PCR; TCRdb's copy has only in-frame clones and lacks some. Of approximately 140,000 clones in the sample, less than 80% are singletons; the top ten hold roughly 3.5%. Material: peripheral blood. These receptors were obtained from a man in his sixties with acute or convalescent COVID-19. Both conserved end residues are part of each CDR3. A D gene is named only where the DNA matches it firmly. Expanded clones get a size class; other rows say once, few or many, or leave the size out.

V gene	J gene	clone size	D gene	CDR3 protein	CDR3 DNA
TRBV9	TRBJ1-1	-	-	CASSAPGQNTEAFF	TGTGCCAGCAGCGCACCGGGACAGAACACTGAAGCTTTCTTT
TRBV28	TRBJ2-7	-	TRBD1	CASSLGQGASYEQYF	TGTGCCAGCAGCCTGGGACAGGGGGCGTCCTACGAGCAGTACTTC
TRBV9	TRBJ1-4	-	-	CASSAQGIGEKLFF	TGTGCCAGCAGCGCCCAGGGAATAGGGGAAAAACTGTTTTTT
TRBV19	TRBJ2-2	-	TRBD2	CASKSGTYTGELFF	TGTGCCAGTAAAAGCGGGACCTACACCGGGGAGCTGTTTTTT
TRBV6-6	TRBJ2-2	-	-	CASSFPGGELFF	TGTGCCAGCAGTTTTCCGGGTGGGGAGCTGTTTTTT
TRBV25-1	TRBJ1-6	-	TRBD1	CASSTTGIGSPLHF	TGTGCCAGCAGCACGACAGGGATAGGGTCACCCCTCCACTTT
TRBV9	TRBJ2-1	-	-	CASSVVGGPSYNEQFF	TGTGCCAGCAGCGTAGTTGGCGGGCCCTCCTACAATGAGCAGTTCTTC
TRBV9	TRBJ2-1	-	TRBD2	CASSAASGSYNEQFF	TGTGCCAGCAGCGCTGCTAGCGGGAGTTACAATGAGCAGTTCTTC
TRBV12-3/TRBV12-4	TRBJ2-7	-	-	CASRAEDYEQYF	TGTGCCAGCAGGGCTGAGGACTACGAGCAGTACTTC
TRBV5-1	TRBJ1-4	-	-	CASSPGLNLATNEKLFF	TGCGCCAGCAGCCCCGGACTGAACCTTGCAACTAATGAAAAACTGTTTTTT
TRBV5-8	TRBJ2-7	-	TRBD1	CASSSDRVYEQYF	TGTGCCAGCAGCTCGGACAGGGTCTACGAGCAGTACTTC
TRBV28	TRBJ1-4	-	TRBD1	CASSLDRVLEKLFF	TGTGCCAGCAGTTTGGACAGGGTACTTGAAAAACTGTTTTTT
TRBV19	TRBJ1-1	-	TRBD1	CASSTGTGISTEAFF	TGTGCCAGTAGTACCGGGACAGGGATTAGCACTGAAGCTTTCTTT
TRBV3-1/TRBV3-2	TRBJ2-2	once	TRBD2	CASSQGLAGAGARELFF	TGTGCCAGCAGCCAAGGGCTAGCGGGAGCCGGGGCGCGGGAGCTGTTTTTT
TRBV9	TRBJ1-4	-	-	CASSVLPGNEKLFF	TGTGCCAGCAGCGTACTACCCGGTAATGAAAAACTGTTTTTT
TRBV27	TRBJ2-7	-	-	CASAQTWLAYEQYF	TGTGCCAGCGCCCAGACCTGGCTAGCCTACGAGCAGTACTTC
TRBV19	TRBJ2-1	-	-	CASSRTAGSYNEQFF	TGTGCCAGTAGTAGGACTGCCGGCTCCTACAATGAGCAGTTCTTC
TRBV28	TRBJ1-2	-	-	CASSYRDGYTF	TGTGCCAGCAGTTACAGGGATGGCTACACCTTC